This TCR beta chain was profiled in a study of blood T cell repertoires in COVID-19. The CDR3 is 16 residues long. Per germline, CDR1 SGHTA and CDR2 FQGNSA. V was pared by 1 base and J by 3 bases, with 1 base of the junction left unmatched. TCRdb's copy holds only in-frame clones and misses some; the assay was immunoSEQ multiplex PCR. The sample gives around 150,000 clones, around 84% of which show up once; 2.5% to 4% is in the top ten. The chain recombines TRBV7-2 with TRBJ2-2; 11 bases are a match to TRBD2. Sequences were obtained from peripheral blood. This TCR came from a human donor with acute or convalescent COVID-19. The donor label of this sample is uncertain. DNA for the CDR3: TGTGCCAGCAGCTTAGTAGCGGGGGGGTACACCGGGGAGCTGTTTTTT. Translation gives CASSLVAGGYTGELFF.